What follows are 25 T cell receptor beta chains derived from one specimen sequenced in a study of cytomegalovirus exposure and HLA in healthy donors. PCR employed 60 Vbeta and 13 Jbeta primers. Data came from immunoSEQ multiplex PCR; TCRdb stores just in-frame clones and leaves some out. The profile shows about 110,000 clones, 55% to 75% of them singletons. Input material: PBMCs. The receptors were gathered from a man aged 25 to 45 in good health and CMV-seropositive.

This clone was detected once. This sequence joins TRBV10-3 and TRBJ2-3, with 10 bases matching TRBD1. The CDR3 runs to 16 residues. The V gene's germline CDR1 is ENHRY and CDR2 SYGVKD. V was clipped by 2 bases and J by 3 bases; unmatched bases: 5. As DNA, the CDR3 is TGTGCCATCAGTGAGGCGGACAGGGGGATAACAGATACGCAGTATTTT. Its protein is CAISEADRGITDTQYF.

The sample holds a few counts of this clone. The chain joins TRBV6-5 to TRBJ1-2; D gene ambiguous. Germline loops: CDR1 MNHEY, CDR2 SVGAGI. The length of the CDR3 is 11 residues. Trimming removed 5 bases from V and 7 bases from J, with 8 bases in between. The chain's CDR3 is CASSGLGGYTF. The CDR3 nucleotides read TGTGCCAGCAGTGGACTGGGTGGCTACACCTTC.

This clone showed up just once. Compared with germline, one end of the junction differs, possibly owing to a read error. The chain uses TRBV7-9 and TRBJ1-6, with D hard to call. Germline V gene data show CDR1 as SEHNR and CDR2 as FQNEAQ (reference sequence). The CDR3 sequence is 16 residues long. CDR3 DNA sequence: TGTTCCAGCAGCTTCTGGCCAGTGAATATTAATTCACCCCTCCACTTT. Its translation is CSSSFWPVNINSPLHF.

The chain recombines TRBV5-1 with TRBJ2-7, with 7 bases matching TRBD1. Germline V CDR1 and CDR2: SGHRS, YFSETQ. The CDR3 is 16 residues long. V shed 0 bases and J 0 bases; nucleotides not matched to a gene: 6. The CDR3 coding sequence is TGCGCCAGCAGCTTGGGGGACAGACTTGGCTCCTACGAGCAGTACTTC. This encodes CASSLGDRLGSYEQYF.

The CDR3 coding sequence is TGCGCCAGCAGCTCCTGGAAGGGGAATGAGCAGTTCTTC. Protein: CASSSWKGNEQFF. The J gene is TRBJ2-1, the V gene TRBV5-1; maybe TRBD1 (5 bases). V lost 3 bases to trimming and J lost 7 bases, with 11 bases between them. From germline, CDR1 is SGHRS and CDR2 YFSETQ. This CDR3 spans 13 amino acids.

This clone was counted a single time. CDR3 loop: CASRKWTGELETQYF. For the CDR3, the DNA is TGTGCCAGCAGGAAGTGGACAGGGGAGTTGGAGACCCAGTACTTC. The gene calls are TRBV2 and TRBJ2-5, with 9 bases matching TRBD1. Per the germline V gene, CDR1 is SNHLY and CDR2 is FYNNEI. CDR3 length: 15 amino acids. The ends lost 6 bases at V and 5 bases at J; junction bases unmatched: 10. The full variable domain, completed using reference TRBV2 and TRBJ2-5, is EPEVTQTPSHQVTQMGQEVILRCVPISNHLYFYWYRQILGQKVEFLVSFYNNEISEKSEIFDDQFSVERPDGSNFTLKIRSTKLEDSAMYFCASRKWTGELETQYFGPGTRLLVL.

This clone was seen more than once but under ten times. The chain employs TRBV10-3 and TRBJ1-5; D unclear. With 10 bases removed from V and 3 bases from J, the gap between germline ends came to 13 bases. This CDR3 contains 13 residues. The germline V gene has CDR1 ENHRY and CDR2 SYGVKD. The CDR3 sequence: CATQVGLNQPQHF. CDR3 DNA: TGTGCCACCCAGGTAGGACTCAATCAGCCCCAGCATTTT.

This clone was detected a few times. This rearrangement joins TRBV5-1 to TRBJ2-5; a weak D match, TRBD1 (5 bases). The CDR3 has 14 amino acids. The germline V gene has CDR1 SGHRS and CDR2 YFSETQ. V was clipped by 4 bases and J by 1 base, with 11 bases between them. CDR3 DNA: TGCGCCAGCAGCCCAGGGTCCACCCAAGAGACCCAGTACTTC. Amino acid sequence: CASSPGSTQETQYF. The entire variable domain, with the rest obtained from reference TRBV5-1 and TRBJ2-5, is as follows: KAGVTQTPRYLIKTRGQQVTLSCSPISGHRSVSWYQQTPGQGLQFLFEYFSETQRNKGNFPGRFSGRQFSNSRSEMNVSTLELGDSALYLCASSPGSTQETQYFGPGTRLLVL.

This rearrangement joins TRBV2 to TRBJ2-2; 10 bases are a match to TRBD2. V trimming: 8 bases; J trimming: 0 bases; junction bases outside the gene matches: 12. This CDR3 contains 18 residues. Germline V gives CDR1 SNHLY, CDR2 FYNNEI. The CDR3 region is CASDEGLAGASNTGELFF. DNA for the CDR3: TGTGCCAGCGACGAAGGGCTAGCGGGGGCCTCGAACACCGGGGAGCTGTTTTTT.

The chain links TRBV30 to TRBJ2-1; 13 bases fit TRBD2. The V gene end was trimmed by 3 bases and the J gene end by 5 bases; junction bases not matched to a gene: 10. Germline CDR1 is GTSNPN and CDR2 is SVGIG (reference sequence). The CDR3 loop spans 17 amino acids. For the CDR3, the DNA is TGTGCCTGGAGCCCACTTCGGACTAGCGGGGGCCACAATGAGCAGTTCTTC. Protein product: CAWSPLRTSGGHNEQFF.

This clone has only a few counts. The chain carries TRBV29-1 and TRBJ2-1; 12 bases line up with TRBD2. Germline V CDR1 and CDR2: SQVTM, ANQGSEA. The CDR3 consists of 14 residues. V lost 6 bases, J lost 7 bases, and 7 bases stayed unmatched. CDR3 DNA sequence: TGCAGCGTGCTAGCGGGGGGGCCTTGGAATGAGCAGTTCTTC. Residues: CSVLAGGPWNEQFF.

J is TRBJ1-2 and V is TRBV2, with D hard to call. This CDR3 has 14 residues. Trimming removed 3 bases at V and 1 base at J, with 9 bases between. The germline V gene encodes CDR1 SNHLY and CDR2 FYNNEI. In nucleotides, the CDR3 is TGTGCCAGCAGTGAGTTTGAGAGTAACTATGGCTACACCTTC. Encoded protein: CASSEFESNYGYTF. The complete variable domain, with remaining parts taken from reference TRBV2 and TRBJ1-2, reads EPEVTQTPSHQVTQMGQEVILRCVPISNHLYFYWYRQILGQKVEFLVSFYNNEISEKSEIFDDQFSVERPDGSNFTLKIRSTKLEDSAMYFCASSEFESNYGYTFGSGTRLTVV.

The chain is built from TRBV30 and TRBJ1-3, with 11 bases aligning to TRBD1. CDR3 length equals 14 residues. Germline CDR1 and CDR2: GTSNPN and SVGIG (reference sequence). V was pared by 1 base and J by 8 bases, with 4 bases of the junction left unmatched. CDR3: CAWSEGQGVDTIYF. In DNA, the CDR3 is TGTGCCTGGAGTGAGGGACAGGGGGTAGACACCATATATTTT.

This sequence joins TRBV9 and TRBJ2-1; TRBD2 is a possible D gene (5 bases). Trimming left V 0 bases short and J 2 bases short, with 12 bases between. There are 16 residues in the CDR3. CDR1 is SGDLS and CDR2 is YYNGEE in the germline V gene. Here the CDR3 reads CASSVAAGDTYNEQFF. The CDR3 DNA sequence: TGTGCCAGCAGCGTAGCTGCCGGGGATACCTACAATGAGCAGTTCTTC.

About this clone: This CDR3 is also generated by other DNA sequences in the sample. The genes are TRBV27 and TRBJ2-7; D possibly corresponds to TRBD1 (6 bases). Germline CDR1 and CDR2: MNHEY and SMNVEV (reference sequence). The V gene lost 3 bases and the J gene lost 2 bases, with 8 bases spanning the gap. The CDR3 sequence is 13 residues long. In DNA form, the CDR3 reads TGTGCCAGCAGTTTGGACAGCACCTACGAGCAGTACTTC. Translated, it gives CASSLDSTYEQYF.

The chain employs TRBV7-9 and TRBJ2-2; the D gene is possibly TRBD2 (6 bases). V lost 5 bases, J lost 2 bases, and 12 bases lay in between. CDR1 SEHNR and CDR2 FQNEAQ come from the germline V gene (reference sequence). The CDR3 loop spans 15 amino acids. The CDR3 DNA reads TGTGCCAGCAGCCCCCCGGGACTCAACACCGGGGAGCTGTTTTTT. Protein: CASSPPGLNTGELFF.

The rearrangement uses TRBV2 and TRBJ2-7; a weak D match, TRBD1 (6 bases). Germline CDR1 reads SNHLY; CDR2 reads FYNNEI. CDR3 size: 13 residues. V gave up 8 bases and J gave up 0 bases, with 11 bases separating them. As DNA, the CDR3 is TGTGCCAGCTTCGGACAGATCTCCTACGAGCAGTACTTC. This gives the protein CASFGQISYEQYF.

Only a few counts were recorded for this clone. The rearrangement links TRBV7-9 to TRBJ2-5; 16 bases line up with TRBD2. Germline CDR1 SEHNR, CDR2 FQNEAQ (reference sequence). V lost 4 bases and J lost 5; bases outside the gene matches: 7. The CDR3 is made up of 17 amino acids. CDR3 loop: CASSSGLAGGPGETQYF. The CDR3 coding sequence is TGTGCCAGCAGCTCGGGACTAGCGGGGGGGCCCGGGGAGACCCAGTACTTC.

V usage is TRBV7-8 and J usage is TRBJ1-4, with TRBD1 matching over 7 bases. CDR1 is SGHVS and CDR2 is FQNEAQ in the germline V gene. Unmatched junction bases numbered 5, after V lost 0 bases and J lost 4 bases. This CDR3 is 16 amino acids long. CDR3 sequence reads: CASSLARTGLNEKLFF. The CDR3 DNA reads TGTGCCAGCAGCTTAGCTAGGACAGGACTTAATGAAAAACTGTTTTTT. Supplemented by reference TRBV7-8 and TRBJ1-4, the full variable domain reads GAGVSQSPRYKVAKRGQDVALRCDPISGHVSLFWYQQALGQGPEFLTYFQNEAQLDKSGLPSDRFFAERPEGSVSTLKIQRTQQEDSAVYLCASSLARTGLNEKLFFGSGTQLSVL.

This clone appeared a few times. CDR3 region: CASSVGQGGNTIYF. The DNA for the CDR3 is TGTGCCAGCAGTGTCGGACAGGGTGGAAACACCATATATTTT. The chain couples TRBV6-1 to TRBJ1-3; TRBD1 matches 8 bases. The CDR3 totals 14 residues. Germline V gene data show CDR1 as MNHNS and CDR2 as SASEGT. V was clipped by 4 bases and J by 3 bases; unmatched bases: 2.

The table lists this clone with a count of one. This chain uses TRBV27 with TRBJ2-1, with 9 bases lining up with TRBD2. The germline CDR1 and CDR2 sequences are MNHEY and SMNVEV (reference sequence). The CDR3 runs 15 residues. The J segment lost 4 bases and the V segment lost 2 bases, leaving 3 bases of the junction unmatched. The CDR3 loop reads CASSLPGLAYNEQFF. In nucleotides, the CDR3 is TGTGCCAGCAGTTTACCGGGACTAGCATACAATGAGCAGTTCTTC.

V is TRBV11-2 and J is TRBJ2-7; possible D gene TRBD2, 5 bases. CDR3 length: 14 amino acids. CDR1 is SGHAT and CDR2 is FQNNGV in the germline V gene. Trimming removed 4 bases at V and 1 base at J, with 11 bases between. The CDR3 DNA reads as TGTGCCAGCAGCTACGCCGGAGGTTCCTACGAGCAGTACTTC. Protein: CASSYAGGSYEQYF.

This chain links TRBV4-1 with TRBJ2-2; a weak D match, TRBD1 (6 bases). The germline CDR1 and CDR2 sequences are MGHRA and YSYEKL. Trimming cost V 0 bases and J 6 bases, with 11 bases left between them. The CDR3 is 15 residues long. CDR3 DNA sequence: TGCGCCAGCAGCCAAGACCCAGGGGTAGCCGGGGAGCTGTTTTTT. It is translated as CASSQDPGVAGELFF.

The V and J genes are TRBV2 and TRBJ2-4; TRBD2 aligns across 9 bases. V lost 7 bases and J lost 3; bases outside the gene matches: 7. The germline CDR1 and CDR2 sequences are SNHLY and FYNNEI. This CDR3 spans 15 amino acids. CDR3 DNA sequence: TGTGCCAGCACTAATCTAGCGGGGAACAAAAACATTCAGTACTTC. It codes for CASTNLAGNKNIQYF.

This clone was recorded only once. This chain connects TRBV9 to TRBJ2-2; TRBD2 is a possible D gene (5 bases). The CDR3 consists of 16 residues. The V gene's germline CDR1 is SGDLS and CDR2 YYNGEE. V dropped 6 bases and J dropped 2 bases, with 17 bases sitting between them. The CDR3 sequence is CASTSLATPNTGELFF. The CDR3 nucleotides are TGTGCCAGCACGAGCTTAGCGACTCCAAACACCGGGGAGCTGTTTTTT.